These 7 T cell receptor beta chains came from one sample sequenced in a study of shared clonotypes between healthy human individuals. Profiling relied on immunoSEQ multiplex PCR, and the TCRdb table lists in-frame clones only, not all of them. The table records about a million clones, approximately 75% of them present only once. The material sequenced was memory CD4+ T cells from PBMCs. Subset meaning: CD45RA-negative fraction. These receptors all stem from a man younger than 35 in good health. Some clones in this sample may be carry-over from other donors' samples.

The chain is built from TRBV5-8 and TRBJ1-5; D gene uncertain. The CDR3 covers 16 residues. CDR1 is SGHTS and CDR2 is YDEGEE in the germline V gene. Trimming cost V 0 bases and J 8 bases, with 18 bases left between them. In DNA form, the CDR3 reads TGTGCCAGCAGCTTGGGTAGAATGCCGGGGTTAGAGCCCCAGCATTTT. Translation: CASSLGRMPGLEPQHF.

The V gene is TRBV28, the J gene TRBJ2-5, with D perhaps TRBD1 (5 bases). The J call may be in error: the DNA end matches TRBJ2-7 better. Germline CDR1 MDHEN, CDR2 SYDVKM. The CDR3 spans 12 residues. The CDR3 region is CASSLPGREQYF. Here the CDR3 DNA reads TGTGCCAGCAGTTTACCAGGGCGCGAGCAGTACTTC.

A few counts support this clone. Other DNA sequences in this sample translate to the same CDR3. The V and J genes are TRBV4-2 and TRBJ2-3, with 8 nucleotides matching TRBD2. The CDR3 covers 15 residues. V lost 1 base and J lost 0; bases outside the gene matches: 0. Germline V gene data show CDR1 as LGHNA and CDR2 as YNFKEQ. CDR3 bases: TGTGCCAGCAGCCAAGCTAGCGGGAGCACAGATACGCAGTATTTT. It specifies CASSQASGSTDTQYF.

The chain couples TRBV2 to TRBJ2-1; TRBD2 is a possible D gene (6 bases). The CDR3 is 17 residues long. V shed 6 bases and J shed 5 bases, with 23 bases lying between them. Germline V gives CDR1 SNHLY, CDR2 FYNNEI. The CDR3 is CASRGTAARQSHNEQFF. Here the CDR3 DNA reads TGTGCCAGCAGAGGGACTGCGGCGCGCCAGTCTCACAATGAGCAGTTCTTC. The whole variable domain, remainder taken from reference TRBV2 and TRBJ2-1, is EPEVTQTPSHQVTQMGQEVILRCVPISNHLYFYWYRQILGQKVEFLVSFYNNEISEKSEIFDDQFSVERPDGSNFTLKIRSTKLEDSAMYFCASRGTAARQSHNEQFFGPGTRLTVL.

The chain combines TRBV29-1 with TRBJ2-1; D is unclear. Germline V gene lookup returns CDR1 SQVTM and CDR2 ANQGSEA. The CDR3 loop spans 10 amino acids. V was trimmed by 3 bases and J by 8 bases, leaving 5 bases between them. The CDR3 protein is CSVDLDEQFF. In DNA form, the CDR3 reads TGCAGCGTTGATTTAGATGAGCAGTTCTTC.

V gene TRBV28 combines with J gene TRBJ2-1, with D possibly TRBD1 on 5 matching bases. V lost 8 bases to trimming and J lost 4 bases, with 15 bases between them. Germline CDR1 MDHEN, CDR2 SYDVKM. This CDR3 comprises 14 residues. CDR3 amino acids: CASEDSFPYNEQFF. CDR3 bases: TGTGCCAGCGAAGACAGTTTCCCTTACAATGAGCAGTTCTTC.

The V call is TRBV28, the J call TRBJ1-5, with D unresolved. Trimming cost V 7 bases and J 2 bases, with 9 bases left between them. Germline V lookup: CDR1 MDHEN, CDR2 SYDVKM. CDR3 length equals 13 residues. CDR3 nucleotide sequence: TGTGCCAGCAAGTCATCGCGCAATCAGCCCCAGCATTTT. Protein product: CASKSSRNQPQHF.